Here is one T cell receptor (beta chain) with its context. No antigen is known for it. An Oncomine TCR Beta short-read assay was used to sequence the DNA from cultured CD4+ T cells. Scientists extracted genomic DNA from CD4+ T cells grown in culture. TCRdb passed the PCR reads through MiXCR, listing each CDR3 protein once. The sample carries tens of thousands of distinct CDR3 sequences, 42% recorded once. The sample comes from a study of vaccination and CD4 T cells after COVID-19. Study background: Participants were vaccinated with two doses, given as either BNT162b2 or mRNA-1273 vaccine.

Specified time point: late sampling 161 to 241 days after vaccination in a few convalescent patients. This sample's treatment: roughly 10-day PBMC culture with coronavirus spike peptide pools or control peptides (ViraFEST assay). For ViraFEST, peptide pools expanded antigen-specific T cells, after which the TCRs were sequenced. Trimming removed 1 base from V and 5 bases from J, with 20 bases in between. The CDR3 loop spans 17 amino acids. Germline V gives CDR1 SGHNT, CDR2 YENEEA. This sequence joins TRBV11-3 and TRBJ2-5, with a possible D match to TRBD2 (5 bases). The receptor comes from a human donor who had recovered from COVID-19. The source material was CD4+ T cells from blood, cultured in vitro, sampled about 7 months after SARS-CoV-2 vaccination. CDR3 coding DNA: TGTGCCAGCAGCTTAGGAGCCCGGGAAAAACCGGATGAGACCCAGTACTTC. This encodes CASSLGAREKPDETQYF.